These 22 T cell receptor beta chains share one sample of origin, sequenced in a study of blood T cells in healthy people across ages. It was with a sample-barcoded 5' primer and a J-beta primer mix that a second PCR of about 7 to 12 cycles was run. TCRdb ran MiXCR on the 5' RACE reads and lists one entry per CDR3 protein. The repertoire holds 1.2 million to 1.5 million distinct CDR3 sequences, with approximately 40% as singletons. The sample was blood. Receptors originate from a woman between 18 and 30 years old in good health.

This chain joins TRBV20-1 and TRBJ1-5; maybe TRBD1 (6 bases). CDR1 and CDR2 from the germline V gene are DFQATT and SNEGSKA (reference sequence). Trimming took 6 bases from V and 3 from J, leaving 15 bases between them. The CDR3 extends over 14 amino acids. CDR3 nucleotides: TGCAGTGCCCCTATTACAGGGTTCAATCAGCCCCAGCATTTT. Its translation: CSAPITGFNQPQHF.

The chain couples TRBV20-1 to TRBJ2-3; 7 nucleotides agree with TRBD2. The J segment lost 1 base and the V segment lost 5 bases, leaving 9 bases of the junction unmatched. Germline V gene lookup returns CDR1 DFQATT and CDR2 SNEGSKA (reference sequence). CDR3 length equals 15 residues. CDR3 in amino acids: CSAEESSGRTDTQYF. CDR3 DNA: TGCAGTGCTGAGGAGTCTAGCGGCCGCACAGATACGCAGTATTTT.

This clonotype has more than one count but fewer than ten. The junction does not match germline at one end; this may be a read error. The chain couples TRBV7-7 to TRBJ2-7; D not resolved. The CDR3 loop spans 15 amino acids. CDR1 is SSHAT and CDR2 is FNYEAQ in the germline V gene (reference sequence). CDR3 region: CASSLGSGRSYEQYF. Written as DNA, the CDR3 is TGTGCTAGCAGCTTAGGGTCGGGCCGCTCCTACGAGCAGTACTTC.

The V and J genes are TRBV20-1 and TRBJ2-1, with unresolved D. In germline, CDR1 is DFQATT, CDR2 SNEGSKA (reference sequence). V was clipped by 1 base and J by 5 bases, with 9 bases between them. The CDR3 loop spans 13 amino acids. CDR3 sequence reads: CSARGLENNEQFF. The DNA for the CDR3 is TGCAGTGCTAGAGGGCTAGAAAACAATGAGCAGTTCTTC.

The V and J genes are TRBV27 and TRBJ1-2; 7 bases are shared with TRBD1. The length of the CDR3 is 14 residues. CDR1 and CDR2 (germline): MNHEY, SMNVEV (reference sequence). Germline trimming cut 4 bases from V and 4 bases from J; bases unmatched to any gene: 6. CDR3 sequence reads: CASSWDSKSYGYTF. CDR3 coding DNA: TGTGCCAGCAGTTGGGACAGCAAAAGCTATGGCTACACCTTC.

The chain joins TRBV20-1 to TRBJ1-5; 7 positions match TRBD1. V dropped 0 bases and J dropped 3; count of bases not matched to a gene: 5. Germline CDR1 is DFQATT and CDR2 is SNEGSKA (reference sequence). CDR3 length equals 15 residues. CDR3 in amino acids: CSARDPTGDNQPQHF. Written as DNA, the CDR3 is TGCAGTGCTAGAGATCCCACAGGGGACAATCAGCCCCAGCATTTT.

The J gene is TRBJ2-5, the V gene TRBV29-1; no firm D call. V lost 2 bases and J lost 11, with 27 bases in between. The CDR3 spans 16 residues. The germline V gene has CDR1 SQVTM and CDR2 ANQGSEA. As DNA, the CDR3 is TGCAGCGTTGAAATGGGGTTACGGGCCTCCGCGAATGAGCAGTACTTC. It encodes CSVEMGLRASANEQYF.

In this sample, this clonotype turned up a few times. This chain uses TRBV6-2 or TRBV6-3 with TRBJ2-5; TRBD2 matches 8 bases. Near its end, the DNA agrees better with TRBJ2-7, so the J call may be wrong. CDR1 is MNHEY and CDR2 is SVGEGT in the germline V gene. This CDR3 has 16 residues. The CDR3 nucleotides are TGTGCCAGCATCTCCCCCACCGGGACTAGTCGTTTCGAGCAGTACTTC. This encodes CASISPTGTSRFEQYF.

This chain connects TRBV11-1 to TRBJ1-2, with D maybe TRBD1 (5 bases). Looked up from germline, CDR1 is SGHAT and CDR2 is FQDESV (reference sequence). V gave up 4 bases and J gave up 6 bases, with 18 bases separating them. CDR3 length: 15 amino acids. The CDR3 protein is CASSSPNWVTDGYTF. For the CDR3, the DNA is TGTGCCAGCAGCTCACCAAATTGGGTGACAGATGGCTACACCTTC.

CDR3 in amino acids: CASSPPPGGEETQYF. For the CDR3, the DNA is TGCGCCAGCAGTCCCCCTCCCGGAGGAGAAGAGACCCAGTACTTC. The chain links TRBV5-1 to TRBJ2-5; tentatively, D is TRBD2 (5 bases). V lost 5 bases to trimming and J lost 3 bases, with 17 bases between them. The CDR3 extends over 15 amino acids. Germline V gene lookup returns CDR1 SGHRS and CDR2 YFSETQ.

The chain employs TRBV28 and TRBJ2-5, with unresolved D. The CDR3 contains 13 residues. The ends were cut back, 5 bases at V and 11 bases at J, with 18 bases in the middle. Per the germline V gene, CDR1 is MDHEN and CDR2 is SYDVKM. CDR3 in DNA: TGTGCCAGCAGTACCCCCAGCTGGCGTGAGCAGTACTTC. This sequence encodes CASSTPSWREQYF. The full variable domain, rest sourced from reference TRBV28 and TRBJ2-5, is DVKVTQSSRYLVKRTGEKVFLECVQDMDHENMFWYRQDPGLGLRLIYFSYDVKMKEKGDIPEGYSVSREKKERFSLILESASTNQTSMYLCASSTPSWREQYFGPGTRLLVL.

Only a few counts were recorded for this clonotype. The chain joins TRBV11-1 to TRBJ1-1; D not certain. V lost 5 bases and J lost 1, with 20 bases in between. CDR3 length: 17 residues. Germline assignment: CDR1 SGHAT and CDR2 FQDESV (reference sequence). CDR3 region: CASSPFSMGDGNTEAFF. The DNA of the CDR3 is TGTGCCAGCAGCCCCTTCTCCATGGGAGACGGGAACACTGAAGCTTTCTTT.

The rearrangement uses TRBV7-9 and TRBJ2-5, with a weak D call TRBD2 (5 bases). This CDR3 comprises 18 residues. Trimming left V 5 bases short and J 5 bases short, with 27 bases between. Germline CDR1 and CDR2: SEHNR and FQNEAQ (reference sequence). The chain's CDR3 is CASSRIGMTSVNGETQYF. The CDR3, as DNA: TGTGCCAGCAGCCGTATCGGGATGACGAGCGTTAATGGGGAGACCCAGTACTTC.

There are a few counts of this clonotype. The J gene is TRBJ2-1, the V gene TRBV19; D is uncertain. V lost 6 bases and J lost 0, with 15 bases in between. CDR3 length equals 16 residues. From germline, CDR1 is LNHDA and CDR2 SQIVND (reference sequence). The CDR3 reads CASRPLLVSSYNEQFF. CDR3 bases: TGTGCCAGTAGGCCCCTCCTCGTGAGCTCCTACAATGAGCAGTTCTTC.

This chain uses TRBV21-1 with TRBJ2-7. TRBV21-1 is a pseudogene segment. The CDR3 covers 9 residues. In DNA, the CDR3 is TGTGCCAGCCAAGGCGAGCAGTACTTC. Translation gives CASQGEQYF.

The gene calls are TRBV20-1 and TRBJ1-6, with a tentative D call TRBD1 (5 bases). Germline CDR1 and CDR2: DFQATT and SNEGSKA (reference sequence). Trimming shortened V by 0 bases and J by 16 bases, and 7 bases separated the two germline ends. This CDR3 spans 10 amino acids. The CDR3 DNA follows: TGCAGTGCTAGAGAGGGACCTCTCCACTTT. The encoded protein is CSAREGPLHF.

DNA of the CDR3: TGTGCCATCAGTCGACTAGCGGGAGGAGGCACAGATACGCAGTATTTT. This sequence encodes CAISRLAGGGTDTQYF. This chain uses TRBV10-3 with TRBJ2-3; 13 nucleotides agree with TRBD2. CDR3 length equals 16 residues. V was clipped by 5 bases and J by 1 base; unmatched bases: 3. From germline, CDR1 is ENHRY and CDR2 SYGVKD.

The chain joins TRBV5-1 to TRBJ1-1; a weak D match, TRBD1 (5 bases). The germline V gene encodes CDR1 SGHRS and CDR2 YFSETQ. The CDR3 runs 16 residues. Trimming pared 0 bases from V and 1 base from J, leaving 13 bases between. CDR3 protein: CASSLAPGRANTEAFF. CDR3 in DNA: TGCGCCAGCAGCTTGGCCCCAGGGCGAGCGAACACTGAAGCTTTCTTT.

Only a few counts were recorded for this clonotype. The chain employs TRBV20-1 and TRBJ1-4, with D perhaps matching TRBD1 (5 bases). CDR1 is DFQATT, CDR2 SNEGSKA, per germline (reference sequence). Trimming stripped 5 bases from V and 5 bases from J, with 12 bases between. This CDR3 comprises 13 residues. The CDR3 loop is CSAAQGINEKLFF. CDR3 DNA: TGCAGTGCTGCTCAGGGTATAAATGAAAAACTGTTTTTT.

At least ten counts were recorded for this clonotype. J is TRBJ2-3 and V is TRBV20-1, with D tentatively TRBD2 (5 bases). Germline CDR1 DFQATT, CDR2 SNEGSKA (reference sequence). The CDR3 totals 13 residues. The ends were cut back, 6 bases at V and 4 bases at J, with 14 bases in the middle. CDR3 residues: CSAPTSSADTQYF. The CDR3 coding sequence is TGCAGTGCGCCTACTAGTTCGGCAGATACGCAGTATTTT.

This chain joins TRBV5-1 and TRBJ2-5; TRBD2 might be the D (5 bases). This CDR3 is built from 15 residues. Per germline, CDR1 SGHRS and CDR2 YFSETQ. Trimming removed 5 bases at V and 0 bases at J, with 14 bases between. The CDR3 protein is CASREDSVNQETQYF. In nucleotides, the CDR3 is TGCGCCAGCAGGGAGGATAGCGTGAACCAAGAGACCCAGTACTTC.

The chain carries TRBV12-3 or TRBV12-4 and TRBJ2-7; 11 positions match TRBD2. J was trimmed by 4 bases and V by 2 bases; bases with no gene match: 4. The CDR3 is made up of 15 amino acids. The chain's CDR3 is CASSLSSGGRYEQYF. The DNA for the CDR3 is TGTGCCAGCAGTTTATCTAGCGGGGGGCGTTACGAGCAGTACTTC.